The TCR beta chain under discussion was sequenced for a study of monozygotic twins with inflammatory bowel disease (dated by TCRdb to about 2019). General notes on the study: A total of roughly 28 monozygotic twin pairs were included in the full study, comprising nine German pairs (four IBD-concordant, five IBD-discordant) and 19 IBD-discordant Danish pairs. Disease-associated traits were sought mainly through comparisons between IBD patients and their genetically identical healthy co-twins within discordant pairs. Each individual had, on average, about 151 000 unique TCRalpha sequences and 181 000 unique TCRbeta sequences available for analysis. Beyond this particular receptor, the publication reports: No single strong signal or clonotype linked to IBD turned up in the results, so the idea that one exists was not supported. IBD patients shared fewer clonotypes with other individuals than healthy twins did, most markedly in patients showing signs of disease activity. Repertoire similarity did not differ between concordant and discordant twins, possibly due to limited statistical power. TCRbeta repertoire diversity, by inverse Simpson index, was decreased in IBD patients compared with their healthy co-twins. Different T cell subtypes could not be distinguished in the analysis. Differing immunosuppressive treatments among patients may have added background noise and inter-individual variability to the repertoires.

Receptor libraries were prepared by 5' RACE. Each TCR library was prepared from around 3,200 ng of total RNA. cDNA was synthesized with SMARTScribe reverse transcriptase in eight separate reactions per sample. During cDNA synthesis, template switching introduced unique molecular identifiers that contained a 6-nucleotide sample barcode. TCRalpha and TCRbeta cDNA was amplified by two nested PCRs of about 15 and 9 cycles, with bead purification after each PCR. Before amplification, the cDNA was treated with uracil DNA-glycosylase and purified using the QIAquick PCR purification kit. The second PCR added Illumina TruSeq-compatible adapters along with sample-specific barcodes. TapeStation and Qubit were used to check library quality and concentration, and roughly 4.6 ng of each library was pooled. The pooled libraries were sequenced with 2 x 100 bp reads and custom sequencing primers on an Illumina HiSeq2500 single-index Rapid Run. In the authors' own workflow: MiGEC version 1.2.6 was used for UMI-based consensus assembly to correct PCR and sequencing errors. MiXCR version 2.1.1 handled V(D)J alignment, clonotype assembly and CDR3 extraction. To normalise gene usage, clonotype sharing and MAIT/NKT TCR abundance, the analysis used the top 1000, 10 000 and 20 000 clonotypes per sample. Diversity was computed as the inverse Simpson index with the vegan R package after downsampling to 27 000 UMIs. Paired Mann-Whitney U tests were applied to discordant twin pairs, and Benjamini-Hochberg correction was used for multiple testing. TCRdb reprocessed the sequencing reads and holds a single record per CDR3 protein sequence, with no DNA. These V and J calls are TCRdb output, not the study's own analysis. Per the sample table, the count is 150,000 to 200,000 distinct CDR3 sequences. Jointly, the top ten make up about 8% of the sample.

With respect to this clonotype: This receptor's antigen is unknown.

Reading from cysteine to phenylalanine, the CDR3 counts 14 amino acids. Only the protein is available. As encoded in the germline V gene (reference sequence), CDR1 is LGHDT while CDR2 is YNNKEL. From each donor, an approximately 2.6 ml peripheral blood sample was collected into PAXgene tubes and kept at -80 degrees C. Without T cell sorting, total RNA was isolated from whole blood using the PAXgene blood miRNA kit on an automated QIAcube. Peripheral blood from monozygotic twin pairs who were concordant or discordant for inflammatory bowel disease underwent deep TCRalpha and TCRbeta repertoire profiling using unique molecular barcoding. For every twin pair, smoking habits were documented, and each individual was categorised as a current, former or never smoker.

The sequence was obtained from a human donor with ulcerative colitis or Crohn's disease, or a healthy co-twin of an affected twin (not recorded which). The sample comprised blood. The chain employs TRBV3-1 and TRBJ2-5; the TCRdb call, TRBD2, lacks DNA for checking. The CDR3 here reads CASSQVAGQETQYF.